This entry concerns a single T cell receptor beta chain. Clones were read by immunoSEQ multiplex PCR, and TCRdb kept only the in-frame ones, dropping some. The sample records roughly 130,000 clones, around 81% being singletons. The sample comes from a study of blood T cell repertoires in COVID-19. Overall study context: From T cells, B-cell-depleted T cells, or PBMCs came the material, which was cDNA or gDNA.

V trimming: 3 bases; J trimming: 4 bases; junction bases outside the gene matches: 4. The CDR3 has 14 amino acids. Germline-derived CDR1 and CDR2 are MNHEY and SVGAGI. Sequencing was carried out using peripheral blood. This chain uses TRBV6-5 with TRBJ1-1; 8 bases are a match to TRBD1. This receptor was obtained from a middle-aged man with active or convalescent COVID-19. The CDR3: CASSYIQGATEAFF. The CDR3 DNA sequence: TGTGCCAGCAGTTATATTCAGGGGGCCACTGAAGCTTTCTTT.